One TCR beta chain is described in this entry. These data are taken from a study of blood T cell repertoires in COVID-19. Across the whole study: Researchers got acute and convalescent COVID-19 samples from the United States, Italy and Spain. Sources were T cells, B-cell-depleted T cells, or PBMCs; the material itself was cDNA or gDNA.

Per the original methods: Amplifying reference gene primers gave estimates of nucleated cell counts. Generated by immunoSEQ multiplex PCR, the TCRdb table keeps only in-frame clones and is missing some. V, J and clone size reflect that table, while D and trimming were determined from the DNA. The sample has fewer than 350,000 clones, roughly 86% seen once. Per the germline V gene, CDR1 is SGHRS and CDR2 is YFSETQ. The ends were cut back, 4 bases at V and 1 base at J, with 12 bases in the middle. The CDR3 covers 15 residues. This clonotype originated in a woman aged 30 to 39 who had recovered from COVID-19. The chain is built from TRBV5-1 and TRBJ2-1; a possible D gene is TRBD2 (5 bases). Sequenced: peripheral blood. CDR3 sequence: CASSPNSGSYNEQFF. CDR3 DNA sequence: TGCGCCAGCAGCCCGAACAGCGGATCCTACAATGAGCAGTTCTTC. Full variable domain (missing parts from reference TRBV5-1 and TRBJ2-1): KAGVTQTPRYLIKTRGQQVTLSCSPISGHRSVSWYQQTPGQGLQFLFEYFSETQRNKGNFPGRFSGRQFSNSRSEMNVSTLELGDSALYLCASSPNSGSYNEQFFGPGTRLTVL.